These T cell receptor beta chains were read from a single sample in a study of cytomegalovirus exposure and HLA in healthy donors. The table came from immunoSEQ multiplex PCR; TCRdb's copy has only in-frame clones and leaves some out. The sample includes fewer than 90,000 clones, around 77% of them seen just once. Sequences were obtained from PBMCs. These receptors were taken from a man aged 30 to 45 in good health and CMV-seronegative. Both conserved end residues are part of each CDR3. Fields, in order: V gene, CDR3 protein.

TRBV18 | CASSLDGNNQPQHF
TRBV4-1 | CASSQGPRVDRGSYGYTF
TRBV15 | CATSAPPGRDTQYF
TRBV6-5 | CASSSIGTGGLPQHF
TRBV19 | CASRSQGANYNEQFF
TRBV28 | CASSSRAGGGSYNEQFF
TRBV6-1 | CASSAYEQAKNIQYF
TRBV6-5 | CASSYSQIFFTGELFF
TRBV2 | CASSERGAGTGELFF
TRBV7-8 | CASSFSRWAGQSQSSGNTIYF
TRBV28 | CASSSTGTGVDGYTF
TRBV19 | CASSIGQGETQYF
TRBV28 | CASSLPPGNTEAFF